This T cell receptor beta chain was sequenced for a study of blood T cell repertoires in COVID-19. On the study more broadly: Acute-phase and convalescent COVID-19 samples originated in the United States, Italy and Spain. The analysed material was cDNA or gDNA that came from T cells, B-cell-depleted T cells, or PBMCs.

The V gene end was trimmed by 4 bases and the J gene end by 5 bases; junction bases not matched to a gene: 7. The V gene's germline CDR1 is LGHDT and CDR2 YNNKEL (reference sequence). This CDR3 region has 16 residues. Only a few counts were recorded for this clone. Sequencing was performed with immunoSEQ multiplex PCR; in TCRdb, only in-frame clones are kept and a portion is missing. The profile shows tens of thousands of clones, approximately 84% of them singletons. The V gene is TRBV3-1 (or the pseudogene TRBV3-2), the J gene TRBJ2-3, with 12 bases that match TRBD2. This sequence originates from a man between 70 and 80 years old with active or convalescent COVID-19. The sample comprised peripheral blood. CDR3 sequence (DNA): TGTGCCAGCAGCCCCCCTAGCGGGAGGGCCGTAGATACGCAGTATTTT. This codes for CASSPPSGRAVDTQYF.